In this sample, the clone carrying this T cell receptor beta chain turned up a few times. Combining a sample-barcoded 5' primer with a J-beta primer mix, a second PCR ran for roughly 7 to 12 cycles. In TCRdb, the 5' RACE reads were re-called with MiXCR into one record per CDR3 protein. The profile shows about 1.8 million distinct CDR3 sequences, just under 50% of them singletons. The sample originates from a study of blood T cells in healthy people across ages. The CDR3 is made up of 14 amino acids. V was cut by 1 base and J by 4 bases, with 10 bases left in between. Per germline, CDR1 SGHRS and CDR2 YFSETQ.

Sample: blood. The receptor was derived from a middle-aged woman in good health. This chain links TRBV5-1 with TRBJ2-3, with D uncertain. The CDR3 DNA reads TGCGCCAGCAGCTTGTCAACGTTAGCAGATACGCAGTATTTT. Amino acid sequence: CASSLSTLADTQYF.